This TCR beta chain was identified in a study of T cell responses to AZD1222 COVID-19 vaccine. In the study overall: Pooled together were second doses at about 4 or about 12 weeks. Broader study findings: It was only after the peak T cell response that any repertoires were sampled. A rise in Spike-specific TCR breadth and depth followed two AZD1222 doses. In a largely white British group with more females than males, clonal diversity was possibly underestimated.

CDR3 length: 15 residues. Trimming took 0 bases from V and 9 from J, leaving 15 bases between them. The V gene's germline CDR1 is SGHAT and CDR2 FQDESV (reference sequence). The assay was immunoSEQ multiplex PCR, and TCRdb's table has in-frame clones only and misses some. The sample gives some 110,000 clones, approximately 83% of which show up once; about 9.7% is in the top ten. A remark on this clone: Its antigen is not identified.

This sample comprised peripheral blood, obtained on day 0 of AZD1222 vaccination. The J gene is TRBJ2-1, the V gene TRBV11-1; no clear D. This TCR was recovered from an adult in good health. DNA of the CDR3: TGTGCCAGCAGCTTAGCGTCCGGCCCTGAACGTGAGCAGTTCTTC. This sequence encodes CASSLASGPEREQFF.